The 23 T cell receptor beta chains presented below share a single source sample, sequenced in a study of graft-versus-host responses after intestinal transplantation. For these TCRs, the target antigens are not known. Generated by immunoSEQ multiplex PCR, the TCRdb table keeps only in-frame clones and is missing some. The sample consists of tens of thousands of clones, 90% to 95% of them appearing once. Sequencing was performed on unstimulated CD4+ T cells sorted from spleen or lymph node cells, taken before intestinal transplant. Receptors originate from a human donor who received an intestinal transplant.

The gene calls are TRBV9 and TRBJ1-1; TRBD1 matches 8 bases. After removal of 0 bases from V and 1 base from J, the junction contained 8 bases not matched to a gene. The CDR3 loop spans 17 amino acids. Germline V gene data show CDR1 as SGDLS and CDR2 as YYNGEE. The CDR3 protein is CASSVGAGGVKNTEAFF. In DNA form, the CDR3 reads TGTGCCAGCAGCGTAGGGGCAGGGGGCGTTAAGAACACTGAAGCTTTCTTT.

The V gene is TRBV5-8, the J gene TRBJ1-1; tentative D call: TRBD1 (5 bases). Germline V lookup: CDR1 SGHTS, CDR2 YDEGEE. The germline V and J ends were trimmed by 0 bases and 11 bases, with 17 bases remaining between them. The CDR3 is made up of 14 amino acids. In nucleotides, the CDR3 is TGTGCCAGCAGCTTGGAGGGGAGGAGTTCGTATGCTTTCTTT. Residues: CASSLEGRSSYAFF. Complete variable domain (other parts from reference TRBV5-8 and TRBJ1-1): EAGVTQSPTHLIKTRGQQATLRCSPISGHTSVYWYQQALGLGLQFLLWYDEGEERNRGNFPPRFSGRQFPNYSSELNVNALELEDSALYLCASSLEGRSSYAFFGQGTRLTVV.

J is TRBJ2-5 and V is TRBV7-9, with 8 nucleotides matching TRBD1. The CDR3 has 13 amino acids. With 5 bases clipped from V and 4 bases from J, the junction kept 3 bases outside the gene matches. CDR1 and CDR2 (germline): SEHNR, FQNEAQ (reference sequence). The CDR3 DNA reads as TGTGCCAGCAGCCGAGGACAGGGAGAGACCCAGTACTTC. It encodes CASSRGQGETQYF.

V usage is TRBV5-1 and J usage is TRBJ2-3, with 8 bases identical to TRBD1. Germline CDR1 is SGHRS and CDR2 is YFSETQ. Germline trimming cut 5 bases from V and 2 bases from J; bases unmatched to any gene: 4. This CDR3 has 14 amino acids. CDR3 in amino acids: CASRGQGATDTQYF. The DNA of the CDR3 is TGCGCCAGCAGGGGCCAGGGGGCCACAGATACGCAGTATTTT.

The chain is built from TRBV10-3 and TRBJ1-6, with TRBD1 matching over 7 bases. The ends lost 8 bases at V and 0 bases at J; junction bases unmatched: 4. The CDR3 is 15 amino acids. Germline V lookup: CDR1 ENHRY, CDR2 SYGVKD. CDR3 protein: CAIGTASSYNSPLHF. The CDR3 DNA reads TGTGCCATCGGGACAGCTAGCTCCTATAATTCACCCCTCCACTTT.

This sequence joins TRBV7-2 and TRBJ1-6, with D possibly TRBD1 on 6 matching bases. The germline V gene has CDR1 SGHTA and CDR2 FQGNSA. The CDR3 length is 15 residues. The V end was cut by 3 bases, the J end by 11 bases, with 17 bases between. The CDR3 is CASSFGRDIMAPLHF. The CDR3 DNA follows: TGTGCCAGCAGCTTTGGCAGGGACATAATGGCACCCCTCCACTTT.

The rearrangement links TRBV10-3 to TRBJ1-1; no clear D gene. Germline V gene lookup returns CDR1 ENHRY and CDR2 SYGVKD. This CDR3 region has 14 residues. V was clipped by 6 bases and J by 6 bases, with 17 bases between them. The DNA of the CDR3 is TGTGCCATCAGCCGGACGGGAGGGAGTCCTGAAGCTTTCTTT. Translated: CAISRTGGSPEAFF.

The rearrangement links TRBV5-1 to TRBJ1-1, with D hard to call. The CDR3 length is 15 residues. Germline values: CDR1 SGHRS, CDR2 YFSETQ. Trimming took off 2 bases at V and 1 base at J, with 12 bases between the two ends. Here the CDR3 reads CASSFRPAENTEAFF. CDR3 bases: TGCGCCAGCAGCTTTCGCCCGGCGGAGAACACTGAAGCTTTCTTT.

V and J are TRBV2 and TRBJ1-1; tentative D call: TRBD1 (5 bases). The germline CDR1 and CDR2 sequences are SNHLY and FYNNEI. V dropped 2 bases and J dropped 3 bases, with 13 bases sitting between them. The CDR3 loop spans 15 amino acids. Here the CDR3 DNA reads TGTGCCAGCAGTGAAATGTTAAGGGGATACACTGAAGCTTTCTTT. Amino acids: CASSEMLRGYTEAFF.

V usage is TRBV7-8 and J usage is TRBJ2-3, with TRBD2 matching over 10 bases. Germline assignment: CDR1 SGHVS and CDR2 FQNEAQ. V dropped 4 bases and J dropped 0; count of bases not matched to a gene: 19. The CDR3 has 21 amino acids. CDR3 region: CASSSRSGSSGGLFSTDTQYF. The CDR3 bases are TGTGCCAGCAGCTCCCGCTCTGGGTCTAGCGGGGGTCTTTTTAGCACAGATACGCAGTATTTT.

In DNA, the CDR3 is TGTGCCAGCAGTACACCGGGACAGCGGAACACTGAAGCTTTCTTT. Its protein is CASSTPGQRNTEAFF. The chain combines TRBV6-6 with TRBJ1-1; 7 bases are a match to TRBD1. Germline-derived CDR1 and CDR2 are MNHNY and SVGAGI (reference sequence). This CDR3 is built from 15 residues. The V gene end was trimmed by 5 bases and the J gene end by 1 base; junction bases not matched to a gene: 7.

This chain links TRBV29-1 with TRBJ2-1; D remains unclear. From germline, CDR1 is SQVTM and CDR2 ANQGSEA. The CDR3 length is 14 residues. V lost 1 base, J lost 0 bases, and 7 bases lay in between. As DNA, the CDR3 is TGCAGCGTTGAAGGAGCTAACTCCTACAATGAGCAGTTCTTC. Translated, it gives CSVEGANSYNEQFF.

This clone was found once. The chain uses TRBV6-1 and TRBJ2-4, with 8 bases identical to TRBD1. The germline CDR1 and CDR2 sequences are MNHNS and SASEGT. The V and J ends lost 4 bases and 0 bases, in that order; junction bases with no gene match: 14. This CDR3 contains 19 residues. CDR3 in amino acids: CASSGQPGTGGIAKNIQYF. The CDR3 region has the DNA TGTGCCAGCAGTGGACAACCGGGGACAGGCGGCATAGCCAAAAACATTCAGTACTTC.

The chain uses TRBV6-6 and TRBJ1-6; TRBD1 matches 8 bases. Per the germline V gene, CDR1 is MNHNY and CDR2 is SVGAGI (reference sequence). V was clipped by 6 bases and J by 7 bases; unmatched bases: 5. The CDR3 consists of 14 residues. Written as DNA, the CDR3 is TGTGCCAGCAGCTCGACAGGGGACAATTCACCCCTCCACTTT. It codes for CASSSTGDNSPLHF.

The chain joins TRBV7-9 to TRBJ1-3; D is ambiguous. In germline, CDR1 is SEHNR, CDR2 FQNEAQ (reference sequence). The CDR3 covers 16 residues. The V end was cut by 0 bases, the J end by 0 bases, with 9 bases between. CDR3 in DNA: TGTGCCAGCAGCTTAGCGTCGGTATTCTCTGGAAACACCATATATTTT. Protein: CASSLASVFSGNTIYF.

CDR3 DNA sequence: TGCGCCAGCAGCTTCGGCGGGGGGACCTCGAGGGAGCATGAGCAGTTCTTC. This translates into CASSFGGGTSREHEQFF. The V and J genes are TRBV5-1 and TRBJ2-1; 8 bases fit TRBD2. The CDR3 is 17 residues long. V lost 2 bases and J lost 8; bases outside the gene matches: 15. Germline CDR1 reads SGHRS; CDR2 reads YFSETQ.

V and J are TRBV30 and TRBJ2-5; 9 bases match TRBD2. Germline V gene data show CDR1 as GTSNPN and CDR2 as SVGIG (reference sequence). The CDR3 length is 17 residues. V lost 0 bases and J lost 2; bases outside the gene matches: 10. The CDR3 DNA is TGTGCCTGGAGTGTGAGTGTTGGACTAGCGATGCAAGAGACCCAGTACTTC. Its translation is CAWSVSVGLAMQETQYF.

The V call is TRBV5-6, the J call TRBJ1-1; D call uncertain. Germline-derived CDR1 and CDR2 are SGHDT and YYEEEE. Trimming removed 4 bases at V and 4 bases at J, with 8 bases between. The CDR3 has 12 amino acids. DNA of the CDR3: TGTGCCAGCAGCATCGGTAGCACTGAAGCTTTCTTT. It encodes CASSIGSTEAFF.

The chain has TRBV7-2 and TRBJ1-5; D remains unclear. The CDR3 runs 13 residues. Trimming cost V 3 bases and J 2 bases, with 5 bases left between them. CDR1 is SGHTA and CDR2 is FQGNSA in the germline V gene. CDR3 protein: CASSFSGNQPQHF. DNA of the CDR3: TGTGCCAGCAGCTTTTCGGGCAATCAGCCCCAGCATTTT.

The chain combines TRBV7-8 with TRBJ1-5; perhaps TRBD1 as D (5 bases). The CDR3 covers 15 residues. V lost 1 base to trimming and J lost 0 bases, with 7 bases between them. Looked up from germline, CDR1 is SGHVS and CDR2 is FQNEAQ. The CDR3 reads CASSLGGHSNQPQHF. CDR3 nucleotides: TGTGCCAGCAGCTTAGGGGGCCATAGCAATCAGCCCCAGCATTTT.

The V and J genes are TRBV7-2 and TRBJ2-7; the D gene is possibly TRBD2 (5 bases). There are 16 residues in the CDR3. Trimming stripped 3 bases from V and 3 bases from J, with 18 bases between. Germline CDR1 reads SGHTA; CDR2 reads FQGNSA. CDR3 nucleotide sequence: TGTGCCAGCAGCTTCCCGTCGGGGAGTGTTGTCTACGAGCAGTACTTC. Amino acid sequence: CASSFPSGSVVYEQYF.

The chain joins TRBV19 to TRBJ1-3; 9 bases match TRBD1. The CDR3 contains 15 residues. With 8 bases clipped from V and 3 bases from J, the junction kept 8 bases outside the gene matches. Germline CDR1 reads LNHDA; CDR2 reads SQIVND (reference sequence). As DNA, the CDR3 is TGTGCCAGTGGAAACCTGGGACAGGGTGGAAACACCATATATTTT. Translating gives CASGNLGQGGNTIYF.

The CDR3 sequence: CASSLQGTNTEAFF. The CDR3 nucleotides read TGTGCCAGCAGCTTACAGGGGACGAACACTGAAGCTTTCTTT. V usage is TRBV6-6 and J usage is TRBJ1-1; TRBD1 matches 7 bases. Trimming cost V 6 bases and J 1 base; bases outside gene matches: 5. Germline V gene sequence: CDR1 MNHNY, CDR2 SVGAGI (reference sequence). CDR3 length equals 14 residues.